The T cell receptor beta chain under discussion was sequenced for a study of monozygotic twins with inflammatory bowel disease. Details on this clonotype: What it binds is not known.

The CDR3 has 15 amino acids. TCRdb re-called the 5' RACE reads; one entry per CDR3 protein, DNA not given. This table lists about 420,000 distinct CDR3 sequences. General study results and limits: For repertoire similarity, concordant twins did not differ from discordant twins, possibly because power was limited. For IBD patients, clonotypes shared with others were fewer than for healthy twins, especially with disease activity.

The sequence came from a human donor with ulcerative colitis or Crohn's disease, or a healthy co-twin of an affected twin (not recorded which). The J gene is TRBJ1-6, the V gene TRBV12-3 or TRBV12-4. The sequencing input was blood. The CDR3 sequence is CASSSGLSGVSPLHF.